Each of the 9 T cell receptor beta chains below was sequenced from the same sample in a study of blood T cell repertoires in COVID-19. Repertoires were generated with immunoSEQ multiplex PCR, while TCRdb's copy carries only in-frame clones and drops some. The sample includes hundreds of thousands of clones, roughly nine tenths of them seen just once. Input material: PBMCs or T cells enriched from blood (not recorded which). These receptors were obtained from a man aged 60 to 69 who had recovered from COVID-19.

The CDR3 spells CASQQGGGGGPQHF. The CDR3 DNA is TGTGCCAGCCAGCAGGGCGGGGGTGGTGGGCCCCAGCATTTT. The chain recombines TRBV27 with TRBJ1-5, with D possibly being TRBD1 (5 bases). V was shortened by 8 bases and J by 9 bases, with 20 bases between the two germline ends. The CDR3 runs to 14 residues. Germline V CDR1 and CDR2: MNHEY, SMNVEV (reference sequence).

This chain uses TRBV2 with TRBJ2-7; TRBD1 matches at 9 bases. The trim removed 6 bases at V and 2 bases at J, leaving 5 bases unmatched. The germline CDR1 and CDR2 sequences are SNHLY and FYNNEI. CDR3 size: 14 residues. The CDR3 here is CASRRTGVTYEQYF. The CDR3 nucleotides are TGTGCCAGCAGGAGGACAGGGGTTACCTACGAGCAGTACTTC.

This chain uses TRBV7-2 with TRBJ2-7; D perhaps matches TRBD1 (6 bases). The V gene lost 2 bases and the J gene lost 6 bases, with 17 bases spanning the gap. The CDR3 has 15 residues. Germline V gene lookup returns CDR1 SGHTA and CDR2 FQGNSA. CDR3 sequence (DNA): TGTGCCAGCAGCTTATCCGGCCAGGGGCGTACCGAGCAGTACTTC. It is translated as CASSLSGQGRTEQYF.

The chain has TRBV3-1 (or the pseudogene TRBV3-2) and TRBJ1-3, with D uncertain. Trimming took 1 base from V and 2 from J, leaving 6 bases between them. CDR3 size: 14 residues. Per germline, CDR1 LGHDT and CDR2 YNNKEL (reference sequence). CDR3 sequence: CASSQGGPGNTIYF. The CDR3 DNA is TGTGCCAGCAGCCAAGGCGGCCCTGGAAACACCATATATTTT.

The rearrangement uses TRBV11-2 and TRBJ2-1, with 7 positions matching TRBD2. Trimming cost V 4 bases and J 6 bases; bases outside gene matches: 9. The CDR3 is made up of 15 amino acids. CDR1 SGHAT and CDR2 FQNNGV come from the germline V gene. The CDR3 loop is CASSSGRVAGNEQFF. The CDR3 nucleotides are TGTGCCAGCAGCTCAGGGAGGGTGGCGGGCAATGAGCAGTTCTTC.

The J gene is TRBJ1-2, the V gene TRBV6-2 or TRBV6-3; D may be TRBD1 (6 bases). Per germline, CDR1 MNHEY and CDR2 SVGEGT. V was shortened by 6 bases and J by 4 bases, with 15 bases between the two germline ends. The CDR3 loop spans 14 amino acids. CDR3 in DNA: TGTGCCAGCAGCCCCGACAGGCTTGGCTATGGCTACACCTTC. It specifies CASSPDRLGYGYTF.

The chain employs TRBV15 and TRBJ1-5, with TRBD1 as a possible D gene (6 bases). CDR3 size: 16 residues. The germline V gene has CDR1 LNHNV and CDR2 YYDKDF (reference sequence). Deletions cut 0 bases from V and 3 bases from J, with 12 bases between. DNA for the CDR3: TGTGCCACCAGCAGAGATGGGCAGGGGTACAATCAGCCCCAGCATTTT. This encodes CATSRDGQGYNQPQHF.

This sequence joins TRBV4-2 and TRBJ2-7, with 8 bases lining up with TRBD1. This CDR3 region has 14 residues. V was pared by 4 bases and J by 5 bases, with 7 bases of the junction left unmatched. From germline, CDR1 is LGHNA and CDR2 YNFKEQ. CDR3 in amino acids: CASSRGQGTNEQYF. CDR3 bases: TGTGCCAGCAGCCGCGGACAGGGTACCAACGAGCAGTACTTC.

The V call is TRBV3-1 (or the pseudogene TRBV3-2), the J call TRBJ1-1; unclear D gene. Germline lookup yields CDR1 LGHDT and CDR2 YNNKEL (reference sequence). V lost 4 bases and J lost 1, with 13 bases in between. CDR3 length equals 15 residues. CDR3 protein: CASSRLDLRNTEAFF. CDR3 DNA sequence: TGTGCCAGCAGCCGACTAGATTTGAGGAACACTGAAGCTTTCTTT.